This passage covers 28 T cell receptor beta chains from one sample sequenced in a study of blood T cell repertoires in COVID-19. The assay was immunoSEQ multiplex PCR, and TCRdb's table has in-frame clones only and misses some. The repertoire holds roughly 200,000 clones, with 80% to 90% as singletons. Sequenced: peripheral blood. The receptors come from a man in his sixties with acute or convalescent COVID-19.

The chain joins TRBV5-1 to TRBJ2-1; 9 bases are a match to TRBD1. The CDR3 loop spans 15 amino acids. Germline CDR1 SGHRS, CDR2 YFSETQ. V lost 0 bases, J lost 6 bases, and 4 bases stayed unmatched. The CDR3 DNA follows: TGCGCCAGCAGCTTGGCCTTGGGACAGGGCAATGAGCAGTTCTTC. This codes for CASSLALGQGNEQFF.

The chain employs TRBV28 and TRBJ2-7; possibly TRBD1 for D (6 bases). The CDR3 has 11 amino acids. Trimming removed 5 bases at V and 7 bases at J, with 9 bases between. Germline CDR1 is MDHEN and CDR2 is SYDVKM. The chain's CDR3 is CASSAGVEQYF. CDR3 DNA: TGTGCCAGCAGTGCAGGGGTAGAGCAGTACTTC. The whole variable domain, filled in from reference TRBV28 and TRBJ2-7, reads DVKVTQSSRYLVKRTGEKVFLECVQDMDHENMFWYRQDPGLGLRLIYFSYDVKMKEKGDIPEGYSVSREKKERFSLILESASTNQTSMYLCASSAGVEQYFGPGTRLTVT.

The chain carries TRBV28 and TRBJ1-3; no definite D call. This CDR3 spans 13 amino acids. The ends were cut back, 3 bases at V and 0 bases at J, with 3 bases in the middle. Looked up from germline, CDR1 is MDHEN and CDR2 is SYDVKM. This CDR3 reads CASSFHSGNTIYF. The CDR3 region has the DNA TGTGCCAGCAGTTTCCACTCTGGAAACACCATATATTTT.

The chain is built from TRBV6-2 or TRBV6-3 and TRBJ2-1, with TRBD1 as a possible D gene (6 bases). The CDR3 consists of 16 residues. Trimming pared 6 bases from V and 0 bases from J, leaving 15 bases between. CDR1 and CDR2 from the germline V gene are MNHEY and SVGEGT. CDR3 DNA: TGTGCCAGCAGCCCCAGGGGCGTCAGCTCCTACAATGAGCAGTTCTTC. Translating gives CASSPRGVSSYNEQFF.

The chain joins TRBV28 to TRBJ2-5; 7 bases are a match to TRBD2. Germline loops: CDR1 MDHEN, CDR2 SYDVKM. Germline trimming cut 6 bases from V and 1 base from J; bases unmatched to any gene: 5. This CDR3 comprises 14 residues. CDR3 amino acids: CASSSGTTQETQYF. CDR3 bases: TGTGCCAGCAGCTCCGGGACTACCCAAGAGACCCAGTACTTC. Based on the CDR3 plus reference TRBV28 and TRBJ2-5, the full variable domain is DVKVTQSSRYLVKRTGEKVFLECVQDMDHENMFWYRQDPGLGLRLIYFSYDVKMKEKGDIPEGYSVSREKKERFSLILESASTNQTSMYLCASSSGTTQETQYFGPGTRLLVL.

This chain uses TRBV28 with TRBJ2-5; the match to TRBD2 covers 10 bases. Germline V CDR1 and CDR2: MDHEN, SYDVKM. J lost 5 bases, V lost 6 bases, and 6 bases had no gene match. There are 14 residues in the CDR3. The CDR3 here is CASSATSGKETQYF. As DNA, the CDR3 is TGTGCCAGCAGCGCAACTAGCGGGAAGGAGACCCAGTACTTC.

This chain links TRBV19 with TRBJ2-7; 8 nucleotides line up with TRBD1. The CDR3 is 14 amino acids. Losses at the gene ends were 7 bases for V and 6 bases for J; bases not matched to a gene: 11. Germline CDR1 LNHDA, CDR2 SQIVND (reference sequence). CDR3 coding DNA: TGTGCCAGTACCCCAGGGGGCGCCCAGCTCGAGCAGTACTTC. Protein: CASTPGGAQLEQYF. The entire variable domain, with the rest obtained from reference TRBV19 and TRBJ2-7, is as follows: DGGITQSPKYLFRKEGQNVTLSCEQNLNHDAMYWYRQDPGQGLRLIYYSQIVNDFQKGDIAEGYSVSREKKESFPLTVTSAQKNPTAFYLCASTPGGAQLEQYFGPGTRLTVT.

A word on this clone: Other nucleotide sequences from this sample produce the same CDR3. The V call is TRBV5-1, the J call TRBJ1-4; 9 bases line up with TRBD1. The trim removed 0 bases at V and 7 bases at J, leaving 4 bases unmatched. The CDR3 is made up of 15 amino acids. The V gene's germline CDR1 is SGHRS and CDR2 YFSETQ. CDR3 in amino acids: CASSLAGQGSEKLFF. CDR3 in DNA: TGCGCCAGCAGCTTGGCGGGACAGGGAAGTGAAAAACTGTTTTTT.

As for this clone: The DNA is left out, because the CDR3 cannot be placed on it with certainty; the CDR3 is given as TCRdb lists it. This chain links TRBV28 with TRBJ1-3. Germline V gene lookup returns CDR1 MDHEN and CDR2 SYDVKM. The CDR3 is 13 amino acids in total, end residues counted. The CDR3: CASILGGGNTIYF.

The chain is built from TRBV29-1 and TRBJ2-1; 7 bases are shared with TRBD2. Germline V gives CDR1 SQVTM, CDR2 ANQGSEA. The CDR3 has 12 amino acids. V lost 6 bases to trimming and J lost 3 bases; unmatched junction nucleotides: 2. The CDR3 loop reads CSVERGYNEQFF. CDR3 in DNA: TGCAGCGTGGAGCGGGGCTACAATGAGCAGTTCTTC.

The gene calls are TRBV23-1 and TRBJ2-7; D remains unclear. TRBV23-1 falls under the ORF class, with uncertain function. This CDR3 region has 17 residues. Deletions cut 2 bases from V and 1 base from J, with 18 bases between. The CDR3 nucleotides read TGCGCCAGCAGTCAACCCAACCTAAGACACGAGTCCTACGAGCAGTACTTC. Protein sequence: CASSQPNLRHESYEQYF.

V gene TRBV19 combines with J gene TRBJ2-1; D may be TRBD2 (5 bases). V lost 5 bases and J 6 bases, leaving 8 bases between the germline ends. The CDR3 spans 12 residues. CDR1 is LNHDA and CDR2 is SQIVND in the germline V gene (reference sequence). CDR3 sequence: CASSGLANEQFF. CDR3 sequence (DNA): TGTGCCAGTAGTGGCCTAGCCAATGAGCAGTTCTTC. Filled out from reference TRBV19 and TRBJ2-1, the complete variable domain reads DGGITQSPKYLFRKEGQNVTLSCEQNLNHDAMYWYRQDPGQGLRLIYYSQIVNDFQKGDIAEGYSVSREKKESFPLTVTSAQKNPTAFYLCASSGLANEQFFGPGTRLTVL.

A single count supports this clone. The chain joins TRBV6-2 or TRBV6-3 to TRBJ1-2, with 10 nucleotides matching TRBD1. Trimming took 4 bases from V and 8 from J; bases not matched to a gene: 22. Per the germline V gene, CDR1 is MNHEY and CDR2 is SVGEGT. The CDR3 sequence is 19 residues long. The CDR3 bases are TGTGCCAGCAGTTCCTCTAGGATGGGGACAGGGGCCCTATTCTGGGGCTACACCTTC. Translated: CASSSSRMGTGALFWGYTF.

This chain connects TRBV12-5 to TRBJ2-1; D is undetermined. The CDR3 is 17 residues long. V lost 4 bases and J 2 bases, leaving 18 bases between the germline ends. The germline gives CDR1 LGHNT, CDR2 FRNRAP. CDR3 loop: CASGSISRLVAYNEQFF. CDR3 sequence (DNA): TGTGCTAGTGGTTCGATATCGCGTCTGGTCGCCTACAATGAGCAGTTCTTC.

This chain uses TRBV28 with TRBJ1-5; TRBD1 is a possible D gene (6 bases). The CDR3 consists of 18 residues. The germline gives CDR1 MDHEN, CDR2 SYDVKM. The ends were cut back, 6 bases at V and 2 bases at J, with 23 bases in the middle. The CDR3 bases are TGTGCCAGCAGCCTAAGCGGACAGAGGTTTCGTCGCAATCAGCCCCAGCATTTT. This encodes CASSLSGQRFRRNQPQHF.

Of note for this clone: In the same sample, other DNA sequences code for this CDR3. The CDR3 region is CASSYDRVGGGYTF. CDR3 nucleotides: TGTGCCAGCAGTTACGACAGGGTAGGGGGTGGCTACACCTTC. The J gene is TRBJ1-2, the V gene TRBV6-5, with 7 bases that match TRBD1. From germline, CDR1 is MNHEY and CDR2 SVGAGI. V lost 2 bases, J lost 7 bases, and 7 bases stayed unmatched. The CDR3 contains 14 residues.

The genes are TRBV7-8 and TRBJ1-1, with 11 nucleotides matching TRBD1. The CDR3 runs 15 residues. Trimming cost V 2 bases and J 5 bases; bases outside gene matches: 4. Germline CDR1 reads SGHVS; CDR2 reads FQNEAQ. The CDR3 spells CASSLSDRGRTEAFF. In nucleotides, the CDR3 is TGTGCCAGCAGCTTATCGGACAGGGGGCGAACTGAAGCTTTCTTT.

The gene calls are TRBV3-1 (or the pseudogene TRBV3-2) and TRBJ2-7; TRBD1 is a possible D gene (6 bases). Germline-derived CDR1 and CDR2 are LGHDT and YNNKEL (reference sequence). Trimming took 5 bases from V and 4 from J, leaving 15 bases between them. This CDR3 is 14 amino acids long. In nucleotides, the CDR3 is TGTGCCAGCAGCGCCACGCACAGGGATTACGAGCAGTACTTC. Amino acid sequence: CASSATHRDYEQYF.

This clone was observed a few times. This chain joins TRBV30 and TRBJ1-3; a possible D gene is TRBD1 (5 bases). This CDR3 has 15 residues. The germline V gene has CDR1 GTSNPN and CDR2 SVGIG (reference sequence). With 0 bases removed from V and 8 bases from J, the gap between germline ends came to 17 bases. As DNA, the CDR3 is TGTGCCTGGAGTGTACTCGGGGGAGGCGATTACACCATATATTTT. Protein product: CAWSVLGGGDYTIYF.

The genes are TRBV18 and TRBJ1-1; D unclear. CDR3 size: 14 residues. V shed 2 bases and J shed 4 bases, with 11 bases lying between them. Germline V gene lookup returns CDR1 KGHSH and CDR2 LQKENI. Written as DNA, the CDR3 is TGTGCCAGCTCACCAATCAGAACCTCCACTGAAGCTTTCTTT. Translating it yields CASSPIRTSTEAFF.

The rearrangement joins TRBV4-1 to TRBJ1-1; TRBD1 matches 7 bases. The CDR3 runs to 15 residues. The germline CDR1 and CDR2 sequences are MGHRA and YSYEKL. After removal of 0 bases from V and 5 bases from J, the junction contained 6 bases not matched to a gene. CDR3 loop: CASSQERGRRTEAFF. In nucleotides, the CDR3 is TGCGCCAGCAGCCAAGAGAGGGGGCGAAGGACTGAAGCTTTCTTT.

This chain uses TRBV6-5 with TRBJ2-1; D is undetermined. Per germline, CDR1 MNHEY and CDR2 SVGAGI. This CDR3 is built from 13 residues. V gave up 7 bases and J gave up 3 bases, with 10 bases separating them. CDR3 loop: CASKLKNYNEQFF. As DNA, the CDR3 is TGTGCCAGCAAGCTAAAAAACTACAATGAGCAGTTCTTC.

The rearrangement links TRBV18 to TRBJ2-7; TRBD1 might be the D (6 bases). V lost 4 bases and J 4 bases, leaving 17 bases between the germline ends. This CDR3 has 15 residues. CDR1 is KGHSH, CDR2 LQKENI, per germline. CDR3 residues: CASSRDRYRAYEQYF. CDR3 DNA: TGTGCCAGCTCACGCGACAGGTACCGGGCATACGAGCAGTACTTC.

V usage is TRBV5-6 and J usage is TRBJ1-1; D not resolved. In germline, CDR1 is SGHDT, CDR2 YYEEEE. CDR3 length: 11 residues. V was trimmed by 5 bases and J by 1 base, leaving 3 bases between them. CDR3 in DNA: TGTGCCAGCAGTCAGAACACTGAAGCTTTCTTT. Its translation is CASSQNTEAFF. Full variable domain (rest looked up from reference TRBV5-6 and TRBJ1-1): DAGVTQSPTHLIKTRGQQVTLRCSPKSGHDTVSWYQQALGQGPQFIFQYYEEEERQRGNFPDRFSGHQFPNYSSELNVNALLLGDSALYLCASSQNTEAFFGQGTRLTVV.

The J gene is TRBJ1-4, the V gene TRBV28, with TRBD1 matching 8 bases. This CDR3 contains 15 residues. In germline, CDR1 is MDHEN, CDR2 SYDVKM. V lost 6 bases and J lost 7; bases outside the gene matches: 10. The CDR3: CASSIADRELEKLFF. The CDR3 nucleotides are TGTGCCAGCAGCATAGCGGACAGGGAGCTTGAAAAACTGTTTTTT.

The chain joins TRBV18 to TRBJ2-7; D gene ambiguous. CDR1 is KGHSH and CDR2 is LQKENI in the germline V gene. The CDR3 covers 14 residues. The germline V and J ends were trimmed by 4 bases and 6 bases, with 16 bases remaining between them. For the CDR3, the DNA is TGTGCCAGCTCACTACCGGGCCTTCTGAGCGAGCAGTACTTC. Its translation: CASSLPGLLSEQYF.

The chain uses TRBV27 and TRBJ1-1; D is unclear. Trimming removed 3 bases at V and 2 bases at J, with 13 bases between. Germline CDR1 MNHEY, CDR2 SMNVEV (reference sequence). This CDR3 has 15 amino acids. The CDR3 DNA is TGTGCCAGCAGTTTTGGACGGGGATTAAACACTGAAGCTTTCTTT. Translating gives CASSFGRGLNTEAFF.

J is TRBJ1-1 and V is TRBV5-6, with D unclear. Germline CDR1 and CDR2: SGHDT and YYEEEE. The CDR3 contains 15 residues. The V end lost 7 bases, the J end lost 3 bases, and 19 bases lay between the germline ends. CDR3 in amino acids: CASALTREIYTEAFF. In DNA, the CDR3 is TGTGCCAGCGCATTAACCCGGGAGATCTACACTGAAGCTTTCTTT. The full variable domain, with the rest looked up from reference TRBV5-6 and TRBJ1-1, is DAGVTQSPTHLIKTRGQQVTLRCSPKSGHDTVSWYQQALGQGPQFIFQYYEEEERQRGNFPDRFSGHQFPNYSSELNVNALLLGDSALYLCASALTREIYTEAFFGQGTRLTVV.